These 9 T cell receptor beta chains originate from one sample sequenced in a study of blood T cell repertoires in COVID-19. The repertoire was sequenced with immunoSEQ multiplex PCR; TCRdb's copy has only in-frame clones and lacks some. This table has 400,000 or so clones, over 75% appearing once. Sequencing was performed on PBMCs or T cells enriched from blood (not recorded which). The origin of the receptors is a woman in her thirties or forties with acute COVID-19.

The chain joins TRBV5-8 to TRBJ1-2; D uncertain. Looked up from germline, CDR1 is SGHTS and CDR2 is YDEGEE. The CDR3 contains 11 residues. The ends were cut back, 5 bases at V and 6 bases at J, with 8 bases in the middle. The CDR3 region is CASSVPNGYTF. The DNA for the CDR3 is TGTGCCAGCAGTGTGCCTAATGGCTACACCTTC.

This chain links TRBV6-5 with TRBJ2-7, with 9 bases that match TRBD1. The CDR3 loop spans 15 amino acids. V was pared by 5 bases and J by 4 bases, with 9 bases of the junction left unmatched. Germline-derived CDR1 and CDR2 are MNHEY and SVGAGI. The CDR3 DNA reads TGTGCCAGCAGTAAGGGACAGGGAAAGGAATACGAGCAGTACTTC. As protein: CASSKGQGKEYEQYF.

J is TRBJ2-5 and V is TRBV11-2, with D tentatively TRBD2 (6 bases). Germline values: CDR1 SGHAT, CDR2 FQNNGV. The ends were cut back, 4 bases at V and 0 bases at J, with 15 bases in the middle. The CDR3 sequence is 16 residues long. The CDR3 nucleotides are TGTGCCAGCAGCTCGGGACTTCTATCGTACCAAGAGACCCAGTACTTC. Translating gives CASSSGLLSYQETQYF.

This CDR3 reads CASRFAEGPRGFTDTQYF. In nucleotides, the CDR3 is TGTGCCAGCAGGTTCGCGGAGGGGCCTCGGGGGTTCACAGATACGCAGTATTTT. The chain couples TRBV5-4 to TRBJ2-3; weak D call: TRBD2 (6 bases). The germline gives CDR1 SGHNT, CDR2 YYREEE (reference sequence). Trimming stripped 5 bases from V and 2 bases from J, with 24 bases between. This CDR3 has 18 residues.

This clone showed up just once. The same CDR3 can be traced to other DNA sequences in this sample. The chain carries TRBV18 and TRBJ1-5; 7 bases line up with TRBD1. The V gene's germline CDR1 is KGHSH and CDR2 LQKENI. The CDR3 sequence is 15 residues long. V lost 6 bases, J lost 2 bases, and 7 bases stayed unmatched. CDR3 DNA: TGTGCCAGCTCTCCGACAGGGAACCGCAATCAGCCCCAGCATTTT. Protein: CASSPTGNRNQPQHF.

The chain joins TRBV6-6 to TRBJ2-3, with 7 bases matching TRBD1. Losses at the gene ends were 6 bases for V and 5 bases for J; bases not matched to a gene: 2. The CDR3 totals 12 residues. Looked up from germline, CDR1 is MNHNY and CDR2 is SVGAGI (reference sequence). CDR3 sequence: CASRRGQDTQYF. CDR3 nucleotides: TGTGCCAGCAGGAGGGGGCAAGATACGCAGTATTTT.

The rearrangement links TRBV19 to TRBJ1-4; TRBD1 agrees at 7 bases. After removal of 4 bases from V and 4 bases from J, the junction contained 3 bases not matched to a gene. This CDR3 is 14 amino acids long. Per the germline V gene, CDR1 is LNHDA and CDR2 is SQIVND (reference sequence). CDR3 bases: TGTGCCAGTAGTACCGGGACAGTTAATGAAAAACTGTTTTTT. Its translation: CASSTGTVNEKLFF.

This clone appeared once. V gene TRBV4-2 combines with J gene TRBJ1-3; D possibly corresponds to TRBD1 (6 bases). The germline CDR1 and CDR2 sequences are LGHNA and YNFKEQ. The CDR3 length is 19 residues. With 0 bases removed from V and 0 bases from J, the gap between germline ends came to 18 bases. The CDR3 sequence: CASSQESRFRGLSGNTIYF. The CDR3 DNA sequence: TGTGCCAGCAGCCAAGAAAGCAGGTTCAGGGGCCTCTCTGGAAACACCATATATTTT.

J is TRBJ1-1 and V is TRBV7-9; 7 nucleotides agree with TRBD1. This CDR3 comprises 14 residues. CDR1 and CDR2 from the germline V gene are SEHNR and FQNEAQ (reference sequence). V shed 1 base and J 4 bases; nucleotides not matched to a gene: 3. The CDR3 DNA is TGTGCCAGCAGCTTAGGGACAGGTCCCACTGAAGCTTTCTTT. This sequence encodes CASSLGTGPTEAFF.